This record looks at one TCR beta chain sequence and its context. The target antigen is unknown. V lost 4 bases and J lost 6; bases outside the gene matches: 2. Germline lookup yields CDR1 SGHRS and CDR2 YFSETQ. There are 13 residues in the CDR3. PCR employed 60 Vbeta and 13 Jbeta primers. TCRdb's copy holds only in-frame clones and misses some; the assay was immunoSEQ multiplex PCR. The data contain about 270,000 clones, roughly 70% of them singletons. This sample is drawn from a study of cytomegalovirus exposure and HLA in healthy donors. Study-level points and caveats: It was in a later analysis that TCR association rates were seen to vary by HLA locus, highest for DRB1 and lowest for HLA-C.

Specimen: PBMCs. V gene TRBV5-1 combines with J gene TRBJ2-7; 12 bases are shared with TRBD2. The receptor comes from a female donor in good health and CMV-seronegative. The CDR3 nucleotides read TGCGCCAGCAGCCTGGGACTAGCGGGCGAGCAGTACTTC. Its translation: CASSLGLAGEQYF.